This TCR beta chain is drawn from a study of T cells expressing NK-cell markers (dated by TCRdb to 2018 to 2020). At the level of the whole study: Under ten donors provided sorted CD3+CD56+NKG2C+, CD3+CD56+NKG2C- and CD3+CD56-NKG2C+ T-cell subsets, whose TCR beta-chain repertoires were profiled. Seven of the eight sequenced donors were HCMV-seropositive and one was HCMV-seronegative. All eight donors whose samples were sequenced were randomly selected healthy volunteers, three of them men and five women. Illumina HiSeq 2000/2500, MiSeq or NextSeq was used to sequence libraries as 2 x 150 bp reads.

The CDR3 spans 15 residues, from the cysteine through the phenylalanine. No DNA accompanies this entry. CDR1 and CDR2 are read off the germline V gene as SGHDT and YYEEEE. Concerning this clonotype: Its binding antigen is unknown.

These reads were obtained on an Illumina HiSeq 2000. TCR beta cDNA libraries were prepared using 5'RACE template switching, which introduced a universal primer site and unique molecular identifiers. Synthesis of cDNA was primed from the TCR beta constant segment and was followed by two consecutive PCR amplification steps. Per the authors' processing: MIGEC handled demultiplexing of the reads and grouping by UMI, while MiTCR was used to assemble and quantify clonotypes. To exclude erroneous sequences, only TCR cDNA sequences supported by at least two reads were retained. The tcR package was used for downstream repertoire analysis, with clonotypes matched between fractions based on CDR3 nucleotide sequence plus V segment. VDJmatch was used to annotate antigen specificity against VDJdb, with one amino acid substitution in CDR3 permitted. Through TCRdb reprocessing, the reads give one entry per CDR3 protein sequence; DNA is omitted. The V and J calls and clone size are TCRdb's, not the authors'. This sample's clone table shows a few hundred thousand distinct CDR3 sequences. Roughly 5.2% of the sample is taken by the ten largest.

HCMV-specific IgG was detected in serum with a commercial ELISA kit to determine HCMV serostatus. Peripheral blood mononuclear cells were isolated from blood by Ficoll density gradient centrifugation. Broader findings and caveats from the paper: Those dominant clonotypes were again the most abundant among CD3+CD56-NKG2C+ cells in a handful of donors, at about 28.3-60.1%. In more than five donors, the dominant CD3+CD56+NKG2C+ clonotypes were found to rank among the top 10 CD8+ clonotypes and to make up about 1.0-7.0% of CD8+ T cells. Whether the expanded NKG2C-expressing T cell clones were specific for HCMV antigens was left unclear.

The TCR comes from a man aged 18 to 69 in good health. The chain is assembled from TRBV5-6 and TRBJ2-7; TCRdb reports TRBD1, a call that lacks DNA to check it against. Input material: blood T cells: a sorted CD56 or NKG2C T cell subset, CD4+ or CD8+ T cells, or bulk PBMC T cells (not recorded which). The CDR3 protein sequence reads: CASSLSGSWAYEQYF.